The present TCR beta chain was sequenced within a study of Ad26.COV2.S vaccination and SARS-CoV-2 variants (dated by TCRdb to the early 2020s). Context from the whole study: Donors in the vaccine arm were drawn from COV1001, a multicentre, randomized, double-blind, placebo-controlled phase I-IIa trial testing Ad26.COV2.S in healthy adults. Ad26.COV2.S was administered intramuscularly at 5 x 10^10 or 1 x 10^11 viral particles, either as a single shot or as two shots given 56 days apart. Sequencing of the TCRbeta repertoire served to evaluate the specificity and breadth of SARS-CoV-2-reactive T cell receptors following Ad26.COV2.S vaccination. A total of around 32 samples were included in the TCR-sequenced set, comprising roughly 19 Ad26.COV2.S vaccine recipients, 5 placebo recipients and 8 SARS-CoV-2 convalescent individuals. Trial participants were randomized into five groups of five: low-dose or high-dose Ad26.COV2.S given once or twice, or placebo on both occasions. Throughout the experiments and outcome assessment, investigators stayed blinded to trial group allocation. The paper's findings and limits, for the study overall: It was noted by the authors that total T cell responses may have been underestimated by the TCR breadth and depth analyses. Vaccine and placebo recipients had similar non-spike TCR breadth, a finding consistent with the vaccine containing only spike. Higher spike-specific TCR breadth was observed in Ad26.COV2.S recipients than in placebo recipients (P = 0.0014). The study was not powered for comparison of responses between vaccine doses or regimens. After vaccination, spike-specific CD8+ and CD4+ T cell responses were reported to show substantial breadth.

Comments on this clone: What antigen it recognizes has not been identified. No clone much larger than this one lies a single base away; base qualities are absent.

The immunoSEQ Assay was the method used to sequence TCRbeta CDR3 regions. After extraction, genomic DNA underwent amplification by bias-controlled multiplex PCR, followed by high-throughput sequencing. The authors processed their data as follows. To quantify the absolute abundance of each unique TCRbeta CDR3 region, sequences were collapsed and filtered. T cell fraction was estimated by normalizing TCRbeta template counts to usable DNA, with usable DNA measured through amplification of reference genes found in all nucleated cells. Repertoire TCRs were annotated as SARS-CoV-2-specific when V gene, CDR3 amino acid sequence and J gene were exactly matched to a known reactive TCR set. The reference SARS-CoV-2 TCR set was derived from MIRA and filtered for enrichment in COVID-19-positive ImmuneCODE repertoires, a step that removed public or cross-reactive TCRs. Drawing on the MIRA antigens, annotated TCRs were analysed further at the level of specific ORF or position within ORF. Depth was the summed frequency of annotated unique rearrangements, while breadth was defined as annotated unique rearrangements over total unique productive rearrangements. Group comparisons of TCR breadth used two-sided Wilcoxon rank-sum tests. TCRdb took this table from immuneACCESS and kept in-frame rearrangements with V and J called. Such tables lack part of the clones; where checked against another copy, unresolved V genes explain under half of the gap, and the rest is unexplained. V, J and clone size were drawn from that table, and D and trimming were deduced from the DNA. Present in this sample are fewer than 400,000 clones, around nine tenths of which were seen just once. Of the sample, roughly 3.5% falls within the top ten clones.

The meaning of the sample's treatment or condition label: around 19 received Ad26.COV2.S at low or high dose, single or two shots; 5 received placebo; per-sample allocation not given. For vaccine and placebo recipients, repertoires were sequenced using samples collected on day 63 after the first injection. Cohort 1b enrolled some 25 adults aged 18-55 years at a single site in Boston, USA, between 29 July and 7 August 2020. Ad26.COV2.S was a replication-incompetent adenovirus type 26 vector that expressed a prefusion-stabilized SARS-CoV-2 spike protein derived from the original Wuhan strain. The receptor was isolated from a person aged 18-60 years who received the Ad26.COV2.S COVID-19 vaccine or a placebo. Sequencing was performed on peripheral blood, taken in a trial of Ad26.COV2.S vaccine versus placebo.

The DNA reads TGCAGTGCTAGTGGCCAGCGGGGGGCTCAAGAGACCCAGTACTTC. This codes for CSASGQRGAQETQYF. Recombination joined TRBV20-1 with TRBJ2-5, with 9 bases in between that match TRBD2. Relative to germline, V is missing 3 bases and J is missing 2 bases, with 7 bases of the junction outside any gene match. The germline V gene encodes CDR1 DFQATT and CDR2 SNEGSKA (reference sequence). Including cysteine and phenylalanine, the CDR3 has 15 amino acids. The kept DNA is CDR3 alone, 45 bases in frame from the first base.